These T cell receptor beta chains were read from a single sample in a study of beta chain features in type 1 diabetes. Repertoires were generated with immunoSEQ multiplex PCR, while TCRdb's copy carries only in-frame clones and drops some. Found here are about 740,000 clones, 10% to 15% of them singletons; the top ten hold less than 0.025%. Sequencing was carried out using naive CD4+ T cells from blood. The receptors here all came from a man between 18 and 29 years old with type 1 diabetes. The CDR3 runs from the conserved cysteine through the conserved F or W. The order of the fields is J gene, D gene, clone size, V gene, CDR3 DNA, CDR3 protein. The D gene is left open where the match is weak. Size is omitted from some rows. Given values are once, few, many or a class for expanded clones.

>TRBJ2-7|-|-|TRBV28
TGTGCCAGCAGTCCTCGGTCCAGGGATTCCTACGAGCAGTACTTC
CASSPRSRDSYEQYF
>TRBJ2-7|TRBD1|few|TRBV13
TGTGCCAGCAGCTTTTTCGGACAGGACGAGCAGTACTTC
CASSFFGQDEQYF
>TRBJ1-1|-|-|TRBV7-8
TGTGCCAGCAGCTCTCGGGCCACTGAAGCTTTCTTT
CASSSRATEAFF
>TRBJ1-5|-|-|TRBV6-1
TGTGCCAGCAGTAACGACGTCGGCAATCAGCCCCAGCATTTT
CASSNDVGNQPQHF
>TRBJ1-1|-|once|TRBV20-1
TGCAGTGCCCTCCGAAGGCCTGAAGCTTTCTTT
CSALRRPEAFF
>TRBJ1-1|-|few|TRBV7-9
TGTGCCAGCAGCTTAGTTCCGGGCCCGAACACTGAAGCTTTCTTT
CASSLVPGPNTEAFF
>TRBJ2-7|-|few|TRBV5-1
TGCGCCAGCAGCTTGGGGACCGGACACTCCTACGAGCAGTACTTC
CASSLGTGHSYEQYF
>TRBJ1-5|-|few|TRBV12-5
TGTGCTAGTGAAAGGGGTTATAGCAATCAGCCCCAGCATTTT
CASERGYSNQPQHF
>TRBJ2-7|-|-|TRBV2
TGTGCCAGCAGTGAATCCCACAGACAGATTTCCTACGAGCAGTACTTC
CASSESHRQISYEQYF
>TRBJ2-1|-|-|TRBV10-2
TGCGCCAGCGCCCGACAGGCAAACAATGAGCAGTTCTTC
CASARQANNEQFF
>TRBJ1-1|-|few|TRBV2
TGTGCCAGCATCCCCAGGGTGGGCACTGAAGCTTTCTTT
CASIPRVGTEAFF
>TRBJ2-2|-|-|TRBV15
TGTGCCACCAGCAGAGAAAGGCCTATGAACACCGGGGAGCTGTTTTTT
CATSRERPMNTGELFF
>TRBJ2-5|TRBD1|-|TRBV4-2
TGTGCCAGCAGCCAGCAGGACAGGGATGAAGAGACCCAGTACTTC
CASSQQDRDEETQYF
>TRBJ1-4|-|few|TRBV30
TGTGCCTGGAGTGTACAGACCGATGAAAAACTGTTTTTT
CAWSVQTDEKLFF
>TRBJ2-7|TRBD2|-|TRBV28
TGTGCCAGCAGTCCCCGGACTAGCGGGTTTTCCTACGAGCAGTACTTC
CASSPRTSGFSYEQYF
>TRBJ2-4|-|-|TRBV18
TGTGCCAGCTCACCACTGGAGACAGCTGACATTCAGTACTTC
CASSPLETADIQYF
>TRBJ2-3|-|-|TRBV7-9
TGTGCCAGCAGCTTCGTCGACACGGATACGCAGTATTTT
CASSFVDTDTQYF
>TRBJ2-3|-|few|TRBV29-1
TGCAGCGTTGGAGGAGACACTAGCACAGATACGCAGTATTTT
CSVGGDTSTDTQYF
>TRBJ1-1|-|-|TRBV25-1
TGTGCCAGCAGTGATGCGACAGGTCCAGAAGCTTTCTTT
CASSDATGPEAFF
>TRBJ1-1|-|few|TRBV19
TGTGCCAGTAGTATTAAGTACAGGGCTTCGAACACTGAAGCTTTCTTT
CASSIKYRASNTEAFF
>TRBJ2-7|TRBD1|-|TRBV30
TGTGCCTGGAGTTGGACAGGGGAAGGCGAGCAGTACTTC
CAWSWTGEGEQYF
>TRBJ2-5|TRBD1|-|TRBV10-3
TGTGCCATCAGGGCATCGACAGGGGCAGAGACCCAGTACTTC
CAIRASTGAETQYF
>TRBJ2-5|-|-|TRBV7-9
TGTGCCAGCAGCCTACCGGAGACCCAGTACTTC
CASSLPETQYF
>TRBJ1-2|-|few|TRBV25-1
TGTGCCAGCAGTCCTCGGACCCGGATTAGCAACTATGGCTACACCTTC
CASSPRTRISNYGYTF
>TRBJ2-7|TRBD2|few|TRBV5-1
TGCGCCAGCAGCCCCGGGGGGTCCTACGAGCAGTACTTC
CASSPGGSYEQYF
>TRBJ1-2|-|few|TRBV18
TGTGCCAGCTCAGGCGGCAACTATGGCTACACCTTC
CASSGGNYGYTF
>TRBJ1-3|-|-|TRBV30
TGTGCCTGGATAGGTAGTTCTGGAAACACCATATATTTT
CAWIGSSGNTIYF
>TRBJ1-1|-|few|TRBV4-1
TGCGCCAGCAGCCAACCGAACGGGGATGCCACAGCTTTCTTT
CASSQPNGDATAFF
>TRBJ1-4|-|-|TRBV30
TGTGCCTGTCTGACTGTGAATGAAAAACTGTTTTTT
CACLTVNEKLFF
>TRBJ2-7|TRBD1|few|TRBV30
TGTGCCTCTACGGGACAGGAAAGCTCCTACGAGCAGTACTTC
CASTGQESSYEQYF
>TRBJ1-2|-|few|TRBV4-1
TGCGCCAGCAGCCAAGCGTGGACAGTCGGTATCTACACCTTC
CASSQAWTVGIYTF
>TRBJ1-5|TRBD1|once|TRBV19
TGTGCCAGTAAGGGACAGTCTAATCAGCCCCAGCATTTT
CASKGQSNQPQHF
>TRBJ2-1|-|-|TRBV5-1
TGCGCCAGCAGCTTGTCAGGGCTTTACAATGAGCAGTTCTTC
CASSLSGLYNEQFF